This T cell receptor beta chain was sequenced in a study of blood T cell repertoires in COVID-19 (dated by TCRdb to 2020 to 2021). Background for the entire study: The collaborator samples originated in the United States, Italy and Spain and spanned the acute and convalescent phases of COVID-19. The material from the prospective study consisted of cDNA or gDNA derived from T cells, B-cell-depleted T cells, or PBMCs. The dataset comprised deeply sampled blood TCRbeta repertoires from subjects exposed to, actively infected with, or recovered from COVID-19. The repertoires were released in a freely available public database intended as a resource for research on the immune response to SARS-CoV-2. The samples were drawn from two sources: the first 160 participants of the ongoing ImmuneRACE study, and over 950 subjects contributed by 6 global collaborators. A de-identified subject ID, COVID-19 status, age in years and sex were almost always included in the sample metadata. HLA class I and class II types, where available, came from metadata supplied by the sample provider rather than from assay-based typing. Study-level results and caveats: The amount of clinical and demographic metadata varied by source and participant and was provided uncurated.

The CDR3 runs 14 residues from the cysteine to the phenylalanine. Here the CDR3 DNA is all that survives: 42 bases in frame from base 1. Reading the germline V gene gives CDR1 MNHEY and CDR2 SVGEGT. V loses 3 bases at its end and J loses 5 bases; junction bases beyond the gene matches: 4. TCRbeta CDR3 regions were amplified from genomic DNA using the immunoSEQ Assay, a bias-controlled multiplex PCR. As for the authors' bioinformatics: Nucleated cell counts per sample were estimated from amplification of reference gene primers within the assay. Sequence reads were collapsed and filtered to measure the absolute abundance of every unique TCRbeta CDR3 rearrangement. For each sample, productive Simpson clonality was calculated as the square root of Simpson's diversity index over productive rearrangements. The table was pulled from immuneACCESS by TCRdb, which kept in-frame rearrangements only. Such tables lose some clones; where checked, under half of the loss comes from unresolved V genes, and the rest has no known cause. V and J calls and clone size follow that table, whereas D and trimming were derived from the DNA. Counted in this sample were almost 55,000 clones; 80% to 90% of them appeared once. The ten most abundant clones make up 25% to 30% of the sample.

Collaborating institutions collected whole blood in K2EDTA tubes following their own protocols. For TCRbeta analysis, collaborators shipped samples in one of three forms: frozen whole blood, isolated PBMCs, or DNA extracted from either of those sample types. As to this clone: No cognate antigen has been identified for it. Within one base of it there is no much larger clone, and no base qualities were kept.

The chain joins TRBV6-2 or TRBV6-3 to TRBJ2-3; 8 bases in the junction line up with TRBD2. Source material: peripheral blood. The sequence derives from a human donor in a cohort sampled during active COVID-19. CDR3 loop: CASSYRGGRDTQYF. The nucleotides are TGTGCCAGCAGTTATCGGGGGGGGCGAGATACGCAGTATTTT.